This TCR beta chain was sequenced for a study of neurological immune-mediated disorders. General study results and limits: It was HTLV-1-associated myelopathy that showed the most TCR clonal expansion, while multiple sclerosis showed the least, falling below healthy controls. Across subjects, expanded clones had no CDR3 amino acid sequences in common, pointing to private repertoires in all groups.

The authors produced cDNA by 5'RACE using 10-nucleotide random UMIs. MiXCR was run by TCRdb on the 5' RACE reads, yielding one entry per CDR3 protein. Here the sample spans over 70,000 distinct CDR3 sequences, roughly a tenth being singletons. The sample's time point: longitudinal time-point 1 (baseline). 2 million unsorted PBMCs were stored in RNAlater at -80 °C before RNA extraction. Germline loops: CDR1 SGHTA, CDR2 FQGNSA. V dropped 5 bases and J dropped 8 bases, with 16 bases sitting between them. There are 14 residues in the CDR3. This clonotype was counted at least ten times. Its antigen is unidentified.

This chain links TRBV7-2 with TRBJ2-4, with D maybe TRBD1 (6 bases). This TCR came from a man aged 30 to 45 in good health. The sample taken for sequencing was PBMCs. This CDR3 reads CASSHVDRSDIQYF. The CDR3 DNA follows: TGTGCCAGCAGCCACGTCGACAGGAGCGACATTCAGTACTTC.